The 19 T cell receptor beta chains given below trace back to one sample, sequenced in a study of blood T cell repertoires in COVID-19. Sequencing used immunoSEQ multiplex PCR; TCRdb keeps in-frame clones, though not all of them. In the table there are about 260,000 clones, less than 90% of which are singletons. The material sequenced was PBMCs or T cells enriched from blood (not recorded which). Source of these receptors: a woman aged 50 to 60 who had recovered from COVID-19.

This sequence joins TRBV19 and TRBJ2-2, with 9 bases lining up with TRBD2. Germline CDR1 LNHDA, CDR2 SQIVND (reference sequence). V was pared by 6 bases and J by 5 bases, with 22 bases of the junction left unmatched. CDR3 length equals 20 residues. The CDR3 DNA follows: TGTGCCAGTAGGCATAAGAGCCGAACAGGGCCTGCGGGGGGGACCGGGGAGCTGTTTTTT. Protein sequence: CASRHKSRTGPAGGTGELFF.

The chain carries TRBV10-3 and TRBJ2-3, with 10 bases lining up with TRBD1. Germline V gene lookup returns CDR1 ENHRY and CDR2 SYGVKD. The CDR3 length is 14 residues. With 6 bases clipped from V and 4 bases from J, the junction kept 4 bases outside the gene matches. CDR3 bases: TGTGCCATCAGCGGGACAGGGGTGGCAGATACGCAGTATTTT. Protein sequence: CAISGTGVADTQYF.

The rearrangement links TRBV7-3 to TRBJ2-1, with 11 positions matching TRBD2. CDR3 length: 16 residues. V lost 4 bases, J lost 6 bases, and 8 bases stayed unmatched. CDR1 is SGHTA and CDR2 is FQGTGA in the germline V gene. The CDR3 DNA reads as TGTGCCAGCAGCTATACTAGCGGGAGTATTCCCAATGAGCAGTTCTTC. It yields the protein CASSYTSGSIPNEQFF.

This clone was observed a handful of times. At one end the junction does not follow the germline gene, possibly because of a read error. J is TRBJ2-2 and V is TRBV7-7, with 10 bases aligning to TRBD2. The CDR3 has 17 residues. CDR1 and CDR2 from the germline V gene are SSHAT and FNYEAQ (reference sequence). The CDR3 nucleotides read TGTGCTAGCAGCTCTCGACCAGCGGGAGGGCCTTTCGGGGAGCTGTTTTTT. As protein: CASSSRPAGGPFGELFF.

This rearrangement joins TRBV29-1 to TRBJ1-1, with D perhaps matching TRBD1 (5 bases). Germline assignment: CDR1 SQVTM and CDR2 ANQGSEA. CDR3 length: 13 amino acids. V lost 4 bases and J lost 1, with 10 bases in between. The CDR3 is CSVGRRGNTEAFF. CDR3 DNA: TGCAGCGTTGGGAGAAGGGGGAACACTGAAGCTTTCTTT.

The chain joins TRBV18 to TRBJ2-7, with a possible D match to TRBD1 (6 bases). Germline CDR1 is KGHSH and CDR2 is LQKENI. CDR3 size: 13 residues. The germline V and J ends were trimmed by 6 bases and 5 bases, with 14 bases remaining between them. The CDR3 DNA reads TGTGCCAGCTCCGGAACAGGGATCGACGAGCAGTACTTC. Encoded protein: CASSGTGIDEQYF.

J is TRBJ1-2 and V is TRBV19; 10 bases are a match to TRBD1. The CDR3 runs 16 residues. J gave up 2 bases and V 6 bases, and 9 bases lay outside the gene matches. Germline values: CDR1 LNHDA, CDR2 SQIVND (reference sequence). The CDR3 DNA reads TGTGCCAGTAGGACAGGGACAGGGGCGCTAAACTATGGCTACACCTTC. It yields the protein CASRTGTGALNYGYTF.

V is TRBV7-2 and J is TRBJ1-1; D gene ambiguous. There are 14 residues in the CDR3. Trimming removed 5 bases from V and 0 bases from J, with 10 bases in between. Germline V gives CDR1 SGHTA, CDR2 FQGNSA. The DNA of the CDR3 is TGTGCCAGCAGCGACATTCACATGAACACTGAAGCTTTCTTT. Translation gives CASSDIHMNTEAFF.

The chain combines TRBV5-1 with TRBJ2-7; 9 bases match TRBD1. The CDR3 loop spans 16 amino acids. Germline V gives CDR1 SGHRS, CDR2 YFSETQ. With V trimmed by 1 base and J by 7 bases, 12 bases remained unmatched. This CDR3 is CASSLRGTGRVGEQYF. The CDR3 region has the DNA TGCGCCAGCAGCTTGAGAGGGACAGGGAGGGTCGGGGAGCAGTACTTC.

The chain combines TRBV2 with TRBJ1-3; TRBD1 agrees at 8 bases. This CDR3 has 15 amino acids. Germline assignment: CDR1 SNHLY and CDR2 FYNNEI. The junction had 10 bases not matched to a gene; V was cut back by 7 bases and J by 5 bases. CDR3 in amino acids: CASIQGAASRNTIYF. The DNA for the CDR3 is TGTGCCAGCATTCAGGGGGCGGCAAGCAGAAACACCATATATTTT.

V is TRBV4-3 and J is TRBJ2-3, with 10 bases identical to TRBD2. Trimming removed 0 bases from V and 5 bases from J; junction bases left unmatched: 14. Germline lookup yields CDR1 LGHNA and CDR2 YSLEER. The CDR3 has 19 residues. CDR3: CASSQEPHGSSGRGDTQYF. As DNA, the CDR3 is TGCGCCAGCAGCCAAGAGCCCCATGGTTCTAGCGGGAGAGGAGATACGCAGTATTTT.

The DNA of the CDR3 is TGTGCCAGCAGCGAACAGGGGGCAGTTTATGGCTACACCTTC. This gives the protein CASSEQGAVYGYTF. The chain joins TRBV7-2 to TRBJ1-2; 9 bases fit TRBD1. The trim removed 5 bases at V and 5 bases at J, leaving 6 bases unmatched. Germline V gene data show CDR1 as SGHTA and CDR2 as FQGNSA. The CDR3 runs 14 residues. The full variable domain, completed using reference TRBV7-2 and TRBJ1-2, is GAGVSQSPSNKVTEKGKDVELRCDPISGHTALYWYRQSLGQGLEFLIYFQGNSAPDKSGLPSDRFSAERTGGSVSTLTIQRTQQEDSAVYLCASSEQGAVYGYTFGSGTRLTVV.

The CDR3 loop reads CASSLVAGNEQYF. CDR3 coding DNA: TGTGCCAGCAGCTTAGTGGCGGGTAACGAGCAGTACTTC. The chain employs TRBV7-9 and TRBJ2-7; weak D call: TRBD2 (5 bases). CDR1 and CDR2 (germline): SEHNR, FQNEAQ (reference sequence). This CDR3 has 13 residues. V was shortened by 1 base and J by 5 bases, with 9 bases between the two germline ends.

This clone came up once. The rearrangement joins TRBV7-3 to TRBJ1-6, with TRBD1 identical over 11 bases. The germline CDR1 and CDR2 sequences are SGHTA and FQGTGA. The CDR3 extends over 15 amino acids. The trim removed 5 bases at V and 9 bases at J, leaving 6 bases unmatched. The CDR3 bases are TGTGCCAGCAGCCAAGAGGGGACAGGGGGTTCACCCCTCCACTTT. It codes for CASSQEGTGGSPLHF.

The chain recombines TRBV11-1 with TRBJ1-1, with D perhaps TRBD1 (6 bases). V shed 5 bases and J shed 0 bases, with 10 bases lying between them. There are 14 residues in the CDR3. Germline-derived CDR1 and CDR2 are SGHAT and FQDESV (reference sequence). The CDR3 region is CASSKGHLNTEAFF. CDR3 coding DNA: TGTGCCAGCAGCAAGGGACATTTGAACACTGAAGCTTTCTTT.

The J gene is TRBJ2-1, the V gene TRBV30; TRBD2 matches 12 bases. Germline V CDR1 and CDR2: GTSNPN, SVGIG (reference sequence). Trimming removed 3 bases from V and 5 bases from J; junction bases left unmatched: 11. The CDR3 has 17 residues. CDR3 nucleotide sequence: TGTGCCTGGAGACGACTAGCGGGAGAGGAATGGAACAATGAGCAGTTCTTC. Amino acid sequence: CAWRRLAGEEWNNEQFF.

The chain joins TRBV5-4 to TRBJ2-7; weak D call: TRBD2 (7 bases). Trimming removed 3 bases at V and 3 bases at J, with 19 bases between. This CDR3 is 16 amino acids long. Looked up from germline, CDR1 is SGHNT and CDR2 is YYREEE (reference sequence). CDR3 DNA: TGTGCCAGCAGCTGGGGGGGGCTTGGGCAGAGCTACGAGCAGTACTTC. The encoded protein is CASSWGGLGQSYEQYF.

This rearrangement joins TRBV6-5 to TRBJ2-5; tentative D call: TRBD1 (6 bases). The CDR3 is 14 residues long. Trimming cost V 7 bases and J 1 base, with 13 bases left between them. CDR1 and CDR2 (germline): MNHEY, SVGAGI. The CDR3 bases are TGTGCCAGCAAACCCCAGGGGCCCCAAGAGACCCAGTACTTC. It codes for CASKPQGPQETQYF.

The chain links TRBV5-1 to TRBJ1-6, with D perhaps TRBD1 (6 bases). Germline CDR1 and CDR2: SGHRS and YFSETQ. V gave up 4 bases and J gave up 0 bases, with 11 bases separating them. This CDR3 comprises 16 residues. The CDR3 here is CASSNTGSSYNSPLHF. CDR3 nucleotides: TGCGCCAGCAGCAATACAGGGAGCTCCTATAATTCACCCCTCCACTTT.